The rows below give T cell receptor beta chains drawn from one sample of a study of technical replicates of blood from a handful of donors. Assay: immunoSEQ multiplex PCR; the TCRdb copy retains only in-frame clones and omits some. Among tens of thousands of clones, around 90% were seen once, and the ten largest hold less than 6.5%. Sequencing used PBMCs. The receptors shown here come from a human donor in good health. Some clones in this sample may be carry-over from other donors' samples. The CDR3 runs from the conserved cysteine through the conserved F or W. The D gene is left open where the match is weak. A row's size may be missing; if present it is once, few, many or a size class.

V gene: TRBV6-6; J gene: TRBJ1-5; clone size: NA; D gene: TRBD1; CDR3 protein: CASRTDRTGNQPQHF
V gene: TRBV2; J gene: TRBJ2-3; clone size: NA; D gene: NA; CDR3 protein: CASGGGRDTQYF
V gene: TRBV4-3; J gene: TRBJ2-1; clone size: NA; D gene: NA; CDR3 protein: CASSQMEAYEQFF
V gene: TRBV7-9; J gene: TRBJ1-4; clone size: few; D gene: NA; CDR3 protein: CASSPGSRGDNEKLFF
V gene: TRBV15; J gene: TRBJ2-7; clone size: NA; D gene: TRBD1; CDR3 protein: CATSRGGTASYEQYF
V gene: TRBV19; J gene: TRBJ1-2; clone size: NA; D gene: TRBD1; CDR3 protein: CASLGDSNYGYTF
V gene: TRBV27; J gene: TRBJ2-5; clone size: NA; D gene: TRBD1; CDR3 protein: CASSSRTGRETQYF
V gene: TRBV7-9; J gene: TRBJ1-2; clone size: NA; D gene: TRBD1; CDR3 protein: CASSREDRALGGYTF
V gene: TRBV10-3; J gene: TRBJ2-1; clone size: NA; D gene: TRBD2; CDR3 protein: CAISELAGGTYNEQFF
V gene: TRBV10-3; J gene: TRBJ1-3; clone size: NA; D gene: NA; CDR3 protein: CAISGGQGTNTIYF
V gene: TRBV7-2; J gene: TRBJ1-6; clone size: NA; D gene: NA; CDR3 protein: CASSLTGTSGGSPLHF
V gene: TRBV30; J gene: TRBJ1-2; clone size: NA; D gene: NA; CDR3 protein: CAWSQGSYGYTF
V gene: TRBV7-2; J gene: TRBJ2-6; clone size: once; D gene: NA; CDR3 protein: CASSLSPPVLTF
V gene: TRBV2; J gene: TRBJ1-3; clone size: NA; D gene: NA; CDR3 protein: CASLQELTGNTIYF
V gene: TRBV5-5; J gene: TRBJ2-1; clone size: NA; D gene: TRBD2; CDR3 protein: CASSLGSGGYNEQFF
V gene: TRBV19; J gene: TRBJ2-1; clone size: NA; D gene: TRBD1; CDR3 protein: CATKDRGNEQFF
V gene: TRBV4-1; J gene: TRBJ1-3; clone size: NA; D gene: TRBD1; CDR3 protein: CASSQVQGAGNTIYF
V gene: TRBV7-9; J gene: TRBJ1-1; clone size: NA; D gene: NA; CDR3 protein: CASSSTGPDTEAFF
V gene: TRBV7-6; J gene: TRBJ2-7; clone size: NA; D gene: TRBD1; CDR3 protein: CASSLVGTGNRAEQYF
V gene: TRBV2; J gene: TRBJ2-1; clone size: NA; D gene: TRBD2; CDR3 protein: CASAWQRGGPNEQFF
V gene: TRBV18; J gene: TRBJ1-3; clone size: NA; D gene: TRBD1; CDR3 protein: CASSLLDRAISGNTIYF
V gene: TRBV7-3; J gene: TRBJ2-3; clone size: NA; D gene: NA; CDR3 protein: CASSESRDTQYF
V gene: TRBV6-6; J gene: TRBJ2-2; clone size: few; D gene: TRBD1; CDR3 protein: CASSSGQEEAGELFF
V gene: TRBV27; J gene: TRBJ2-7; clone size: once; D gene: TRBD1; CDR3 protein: CASGDRGREQYF
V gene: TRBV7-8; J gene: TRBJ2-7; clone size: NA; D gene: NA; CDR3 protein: CASSPTRAAASYEQYF
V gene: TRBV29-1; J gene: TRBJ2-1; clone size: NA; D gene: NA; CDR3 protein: CSVDVGLYNEQFF
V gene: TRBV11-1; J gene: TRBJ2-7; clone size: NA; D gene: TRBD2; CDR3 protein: CASSSWTSGAYEQYF
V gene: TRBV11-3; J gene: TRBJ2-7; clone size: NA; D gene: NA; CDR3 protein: CASSLDGGSYEQYF
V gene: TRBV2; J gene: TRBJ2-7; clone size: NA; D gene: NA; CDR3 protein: CASIRGEHYEQYF
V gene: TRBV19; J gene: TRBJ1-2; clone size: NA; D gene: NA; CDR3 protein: CASSRAAYGYTF
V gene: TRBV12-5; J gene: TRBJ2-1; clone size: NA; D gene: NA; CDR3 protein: CASGRADEQFF